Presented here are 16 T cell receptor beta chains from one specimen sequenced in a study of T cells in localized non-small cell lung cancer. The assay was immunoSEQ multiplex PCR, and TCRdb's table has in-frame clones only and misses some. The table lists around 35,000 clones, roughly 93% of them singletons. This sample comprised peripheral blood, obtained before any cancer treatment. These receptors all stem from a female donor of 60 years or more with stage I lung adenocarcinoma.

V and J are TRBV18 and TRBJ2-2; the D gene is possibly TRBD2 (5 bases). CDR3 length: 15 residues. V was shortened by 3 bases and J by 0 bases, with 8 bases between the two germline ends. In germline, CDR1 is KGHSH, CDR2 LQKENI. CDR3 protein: CASSPRVANTGELFF. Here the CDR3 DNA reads TGTGCCAGCTCACCGAGGGTCGCGAACACCGGGGAGCTGTTTTTT.

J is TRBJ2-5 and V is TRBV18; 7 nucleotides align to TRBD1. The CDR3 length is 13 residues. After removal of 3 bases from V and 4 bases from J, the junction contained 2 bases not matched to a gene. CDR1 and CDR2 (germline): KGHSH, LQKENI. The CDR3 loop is CASSPGTAETQYF. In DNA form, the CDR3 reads TGTGCCAGCTCACCGGGGACAGCAGAGACCCAGTACTTC.

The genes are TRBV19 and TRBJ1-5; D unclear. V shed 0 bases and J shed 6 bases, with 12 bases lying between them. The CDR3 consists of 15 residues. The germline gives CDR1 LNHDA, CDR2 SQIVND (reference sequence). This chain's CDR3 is CASSIDNGKSQPQHF. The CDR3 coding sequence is TGTGCCAGTAGTATAGATAACGGGAAAAGTCAGCCCCAGCATTTT.

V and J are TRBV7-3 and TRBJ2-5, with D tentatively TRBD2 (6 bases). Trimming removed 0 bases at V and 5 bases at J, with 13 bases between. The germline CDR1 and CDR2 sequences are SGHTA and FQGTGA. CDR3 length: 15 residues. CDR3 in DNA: TGTGCCAGCAGCTTAACCGGGGGAGTCACCGAGACCCAGTACTTC. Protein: CASSLTGGVTETQYF. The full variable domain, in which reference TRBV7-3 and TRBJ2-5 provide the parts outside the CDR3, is GAGVSQTPSNKVTEKGKYVELRCDPISGHTALYWYRQSLGQGPEFLIYFQGTGAADDSGLPNDRFFAVRPEGSVSTLKIQRTERGDSAVYLCASSLTGGVTETQYFGPGTRLLVL.

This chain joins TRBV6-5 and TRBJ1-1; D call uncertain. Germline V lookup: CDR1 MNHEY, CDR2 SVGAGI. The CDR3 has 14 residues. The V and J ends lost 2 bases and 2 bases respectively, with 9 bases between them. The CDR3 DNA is TGTGCCAGCAGTTACGGTACTCCCAACACTGAAGCTTTCTTT. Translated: CASSYGTPNTEAFF.

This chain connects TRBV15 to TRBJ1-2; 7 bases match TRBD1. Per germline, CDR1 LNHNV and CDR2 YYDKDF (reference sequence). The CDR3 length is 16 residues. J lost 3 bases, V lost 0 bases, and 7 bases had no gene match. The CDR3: CATSRDLQGVDYGYTF. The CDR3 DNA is TGTGCCACCAGCAGAGATCTCCAGGGGGTAGACTATGGCTACACCTTC.

CDR3 nucleotide sequence: TGCGCCAGCAGCTCGACTACGACCGGGACAGGGGCCCCCTCTGGAAACACCATATATTTT. Translating it yields CASSSTTTGTGAPSGNTIYF. The chain uses TRBV5-1 and TRBJ1-3; 10 nucleotides agree with TRBD1. CDR3 length equals 20 residues. The germline V gene has CDR1 SGHRS and CDR2 YFSETQ. With 3 bases clipped from V and 0 bases from J, the junction kept 15 bases outside the gene matches.

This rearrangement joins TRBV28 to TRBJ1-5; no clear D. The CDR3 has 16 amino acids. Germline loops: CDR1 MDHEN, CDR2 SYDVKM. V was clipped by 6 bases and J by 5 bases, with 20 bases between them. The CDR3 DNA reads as TGTGCCAGCAGGACCGGAGGGAGTGCTTCGGATCAGCCCCAGCATTTT. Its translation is CASRTGGSASDQPQHF.

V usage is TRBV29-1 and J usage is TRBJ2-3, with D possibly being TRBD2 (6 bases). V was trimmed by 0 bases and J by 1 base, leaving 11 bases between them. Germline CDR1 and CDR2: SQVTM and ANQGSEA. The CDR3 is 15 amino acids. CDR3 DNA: TGCAGCGTTGAAGACTACGGCGGGGGCACAGATACGCAGTATTTT. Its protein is CSVEDYGGGTDTQYF.

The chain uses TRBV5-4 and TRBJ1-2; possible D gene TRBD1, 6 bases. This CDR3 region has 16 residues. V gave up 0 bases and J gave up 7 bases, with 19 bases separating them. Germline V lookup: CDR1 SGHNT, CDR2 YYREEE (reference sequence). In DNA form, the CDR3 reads TGTGCCAGCAGCTTGGGACAGGCGAAAGGTCTGTCTGGCTACACCTTC. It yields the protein CASSLGQAKGLSGYTF.

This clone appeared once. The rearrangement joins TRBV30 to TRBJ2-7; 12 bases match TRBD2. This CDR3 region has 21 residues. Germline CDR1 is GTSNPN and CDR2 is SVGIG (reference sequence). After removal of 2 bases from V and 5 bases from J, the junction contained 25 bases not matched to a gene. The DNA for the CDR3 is TGTGCCTGGAGTCAACCCGTGGGGACTAGCGGGTTTCGTTTCCCCGCCCACGAGCAGTACGTC. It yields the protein CAWSQPVGTSGFRFPAHEQYV.

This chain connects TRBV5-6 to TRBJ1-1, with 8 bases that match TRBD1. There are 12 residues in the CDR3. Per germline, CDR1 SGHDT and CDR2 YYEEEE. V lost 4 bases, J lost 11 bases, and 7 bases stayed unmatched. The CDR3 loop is CASSRMTGDAFF. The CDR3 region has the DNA TGTGCCAGCAGCCGAATGACAGGGGACGCTTTCTTT.

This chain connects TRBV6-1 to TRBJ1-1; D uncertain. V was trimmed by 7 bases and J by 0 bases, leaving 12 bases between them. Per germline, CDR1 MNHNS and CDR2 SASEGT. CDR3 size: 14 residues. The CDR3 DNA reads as TGTGCCAGCACCCTAGGGCTCGTGAACACTGAAGCTTTCTTT. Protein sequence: CASTLGLVNTEAFF.

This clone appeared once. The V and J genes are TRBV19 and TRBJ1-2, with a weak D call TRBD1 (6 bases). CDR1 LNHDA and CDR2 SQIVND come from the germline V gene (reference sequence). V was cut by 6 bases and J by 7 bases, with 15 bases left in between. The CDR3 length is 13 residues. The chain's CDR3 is CASRTAQGSGYTF. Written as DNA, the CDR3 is TGTGCCAGTAGGACCGCCCAGGGGTCTGGCTACACCTTC.

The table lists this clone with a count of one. For the CDR3, the DNA is TGTGCCAGCAGCCCGAGGAGGGACACTGAAGCTTTCTTT. Amino acids: CASSPRRDTEAFF. The rearrangement joins TRBV11-3 to TRBJ1-1; no clear D. The CDR3 has 13 residues. The germline V gene has CDR1 SGHNT and CDR2 YENEEA. With 5 bases removed from V and 3 bases from J, the gap between germline ends came to 10 bases.

This CDR3 reads CASSFDRAAQYF. The CDR3 region has the DNA TGTGCCAGCAGCTTCGACAGGGCGGCGCAGTATTTT. V is TRBV7-2 and J is TRBJ2-3; 7 bases map to TRBD1. The germline CDR1 and CDR2 sequences are SGHTA and FQGNSA. V lost 3 bases and J lost 10; bases outside the gene matches: 4. The CDR3 is 12 amino acids.